The source of this T cell receptor beta chain is a study of T cells in Graves' hyperthyroidism and ophthalmopathy. Study in general: Initial diagnosis, before any treatment, was when peripheral blood was collected.

Study conclusions and caveats: Ophthalmopathy was told apart from stable hyperthyroidism by a 13 V-J model.

This clonotype was detected a few times. Antigen: not known. V was clipped by 4 bases and J by 1 base, with 4 bases between them. The CDR3 loop spans 12 amino acids. Amplified TCR beta CDR3 regions came from RNA transcripts. The primer set for the first-round RT-PCR of the TCR CDR3 was HTBI. TCRdb re-called the multiplex PCR reads through MiXCR, storing one row per CDR3 protein. The repertoire holds fewer than 110,000 distinct CDR3 sequences, with 15% to 20% as singletons. The sample taken for sequencing was blood. The clonotype comes from a woman in her 50s with Graves' hyperthyroidism. The J gene is TRBJ2-5, the V gene TRBV12-3 or TRBV12-4; D is ambiguous. CDR3 nucleotides: TGTGCCAGCAGTTCGCTCCAAGAGACCCAGTACTTC. Protein: CASSSLQETQYF.